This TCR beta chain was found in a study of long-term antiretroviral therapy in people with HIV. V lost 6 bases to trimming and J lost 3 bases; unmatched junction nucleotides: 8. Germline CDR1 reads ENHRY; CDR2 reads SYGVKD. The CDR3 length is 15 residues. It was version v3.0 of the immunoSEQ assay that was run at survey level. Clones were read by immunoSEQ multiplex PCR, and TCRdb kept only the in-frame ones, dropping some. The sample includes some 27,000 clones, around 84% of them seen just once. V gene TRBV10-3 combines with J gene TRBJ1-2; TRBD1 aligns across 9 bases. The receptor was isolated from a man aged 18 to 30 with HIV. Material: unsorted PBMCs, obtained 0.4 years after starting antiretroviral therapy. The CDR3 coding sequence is TGTGCCATCAGCTCCACAGGGGGCAAAGACTATGGCTACACCTTC. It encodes CAISSTGGKDYGYTF.